This T cell receptor beta chain was identified during a study of blood T cells in healthy people across ages. Study in general: Researchers report that template switching captured about one barcoded beta molecule per two T cells.

Study results and limitations: Total diversity from one million sequenced T cells was likely underestimated.

This CDR3 region has 19 residues. Regarding this clonotype: Antigen: not known.

Combining a sample-barcoded 5' primer with a J-beta primer mix, a second PCR ran for roughly 6 to 12 cycles. TCRdb processed the 5' RACE reads anew with MiXCR; each CDR3 protein has one entry. The profile shows over 950,000 distinct CDR3 sequences, roughly 51% of them singletons. The V and J genes are TRBV21-1 and TRBJ2-4; the table's D call TRBD1 went unverified against the DNA. The end of the DNA is better explained by TRBJ2-5, so the J call may be wrong. TRBV21-1 is described as a pseudogene. This clonotype originated in a woman aged 55-70 years in good health. The sample was blood. CDR3 nucleotide sequence: TGTGCCAGCAGCAAATTAAACCCCCCGACCGCGCTGCCCCCAGAGACCCAGTACTTC. It encodes CASSKLNPPTALPPETQYF.